Given below is one T cell receptor beta chain in context. Germline lookup yields CDR1 LGHDT and CDR2 YNNKEL (reference sequence). CDR3 length: 15 residues. V lost 6 bases and J lost 3; bases outside the gene matches: 8. As for treatment: some 19 received Ad26.COV2.S at low or high dose, single or two shots; about 5 received placebo; per-sample allocation not given. The study sampled participants on day 63 after the first vaccine or placebo injection. Sequenced by immunoSEQ multiplex PCR; TCRdb stores in-frame clones only, minus some. Here the sample spans about 330,000 clones, 85% to 90% being singletons. This sample is drawn from a study of Ad26.COV2.S vaccination and SARS-CoV-2 variants.

The sample was peripheral blood, taken in a trial of Ad26.COV2.S vaccine versus placebo. V and J are TRBV3-1 (or the pseudogene TRBV3-2) and TRBJ1-1, with TRBD1 matching over 9 bases. The receptor's source is a person aged 18-65 years who received the Ad26.COV2.S COVID-19 vaccine or a placebo. The DNA of the CDR3 is TGTGCCAGCAGGCGACAGGGGGGGAGGGACACTGAAGCTTTCTTT. Translating it yields CASRRQGGRDTEAFF.